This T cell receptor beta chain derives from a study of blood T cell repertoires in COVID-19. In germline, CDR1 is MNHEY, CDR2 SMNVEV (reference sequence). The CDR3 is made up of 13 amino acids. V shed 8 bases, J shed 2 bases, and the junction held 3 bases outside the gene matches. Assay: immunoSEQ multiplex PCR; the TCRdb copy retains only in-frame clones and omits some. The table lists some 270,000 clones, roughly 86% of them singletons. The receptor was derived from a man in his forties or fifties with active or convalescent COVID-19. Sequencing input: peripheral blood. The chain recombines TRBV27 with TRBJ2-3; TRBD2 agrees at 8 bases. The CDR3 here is CASARGVTDTQYF. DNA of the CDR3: TGTGCCAGCGCGCGGGGGGTCACAGATACGCAGTATTTT.